The 25 T cell receptor beta chains given below trace back to one sample, sequenced in a study of shared clonotypes between healthy human individuals. Repertoires were generated with immunoSEQ multiplex PCR, while TCRdb's copy carries only in-frame clones and drops some. The table includes some 1,100,000 clones, around 78% detected once. The sequenced material came from memory CD4+ T cells from PBMCs. Subset of the sample: CD45RA-negative fraction. Every receptor here comes from a man aged 18-30 years in good health. Some clones in this sample may be carry-over from other donors' samples.

This rearrangement joins TRBV7-9 to TRBJ2-5, with a possible D match to TRBD2 (5 bases). The germline V and J ends were trimmed by 5 bases and 4 bases, with 14 bases remaining between them. The length of the CDR3 is 14 residues. Germline V gives CDR1 SEHNR, CDR2 FQNEAQ (reference sequence). The chain's CDR3 is CASSPLDGIETQYF. The DNA for the CDR3 is TGTGCCAGCAGCCCATTGGACGGGATAGAGACCCAGTACTTC.

V is TRBV19 and J is TRBJ2-6; TRBD1 aligns across 8 bases. Losses at the gene ends were 3 bases for V and 2 bases for J; bases not matched to a gene: 9. The germline CDR1 and CDR2 sequences are LNHDA and SQIVND (reference sequence). This CDR3 region has 18 residues. The CDR3 DNA reads TGTGCCAGTAGTATGCCATGGGGGGACAGGACTGGGGCCAACGTCCTGACTTTC. It codes for CASSMPWGDRTGANVLTF. The entire variable domain, with the rest obtained from reference TRBV19 and TRBJ2-6, is as follows: DGGITQSPKYLFRKEGQNVTLSCEQNLNHDAMYWYRQDPGQGLRLIYYSQIVNDFQKGDIAEGYSVSREKKESFPLTVTSAQKNPTAFYLCASSMPWGDRTGANVLTFGAGSRLTVL.

The rearrangement joins TRBV4-1 to TRBJ2-3; either TRBD1 or TRBD2 may supply D (5 bases each). The CDR3 has 15 amino acids. Germline CDR1 and CDR2: MGHRA and YSYEKL. The V gene lost 0 bases and the J gene lost 9 bases, with 16 bases spanning the gap. CDR3 DNA: TGCGCCAGCAGCCAAGATAGTTGGCAGGGAGTAACGCAGTATTTT. Translating gives CASSQDSWQGVTQYF.

In regard to this clone: At one of its ends the junction is not consistent with the germline gene, which may arise from a read error. The V gene is TRBV14, the J gene TRBJ1-1; D remains unclear. Germline V gives CDR1 SGHDN, CDR2 FVKESK. CDR3 size: 13 residues. CDR3 region: CASSQGRTTEAFF. The CDR3 nucleotides are TGTGCCAGCAGTCAAGGACGGACCACTGAAGCTTTCTTT.

This clone was detected once. This chain joins TRBV11-2 and TRBJ1-1; unclear D gene. CDR1 SGHAT and CDR2 FQNNGV come from the germline V gene. CDR3 length: 15 residues. With 2 bases removed from V and 8 bases from J, the gap between germline ends came to 18 bases. The CDR3 DNA reads as TGTGCCAGCAGCTTAACGGCCACCACGAGCCAAGAAGCTTTCTTT. Encoded protein: CASSLTATTSQEAFF. Variable domain in full (rest from reference TRBV11-2 and TRBJ1-1): EAGVAQSPRYKIIEKRQSVAFWCNPISGHATLYWYQQILGQGPKLLIQFQNNGVVDDSQLPKDRFSAERLKGVDSTLKIQPAKLEDSAVYLCASSLTATTSQEAFFGQGTRLTVV.

The chain carries TRBV5-1 and TRBJ2-5; no reliable D call. Germline-derived CDR1 and CDR2 are SGHRS and YFSETQ. V was trimmed by 2 bases and J by 4 bases, leaving 6 bases between them. This CDR3 region has 12 residues. The CDR3 sequence: CASSFERETQYF. The CDR3 coding sequence is TGCGCCAGCAGCTTCGAGAGAGAGACCCAGTACTTC.

The chain employs TRBV29-1 and TRBJ1-1; a possible D gene is TRBD1 (5 bases). Trimming removed 3 bases at V and 6 bases at J, with 17 bases between. The CDR3 length is 14 residues. Germline-derived CDR1 and CDR2 are SQVTM and ANQGSEA. DNA for the CDR3: TGCAGCGTTGATCCCGCTGGGGCGGGCGCTGAAGCTTTCTTT. It translates to CSVDPAGAGAEAFF.

A note on this clone: The sample has other DNA sequences that encode this CDR3 too. CDR3 sequence reads: CAWSLGGSGNTIYF. The CDR3 DNA sequence: TGTGCCTGGAGCCTGGGGGGTTCTGGAAACACCATATATTTT. The chain recombines TRBV30 with TRBJ1-3, with D perhaps TRBD1 (5 bases). The germline V gene encodes CDR1 GTSNPN and CDR2 SVGIG (reference sequence). The V gene lost 3 bases and the J gene lost 1 base, with 10 bases spanning the gap. CDR3 length: 14 amino acids.

As to this clone: Other DNA sequences in the same sample also yield this CDR3. V and J are TRBV28 and TRBJ1-2; 8 nucleotides match TRBD1. In germline, CDR1 is MDHEN, CDR2 SYDVKM. This CDR3 comprises 14 residues. Trimming cost V 5 bases and J 8 bases; bases outside gene matches: 10. CDR3 bases: TGTGCCAGCAGTACCACCGGGACAGGCGGCGGCTACACCTTC. Amino acid sequence: CASSTTGTGGGYTF.

The gene calls are TRBV4-2 and TRBJ2-3, with D possibly TRBD1 on 5 matching bases. V was pared by 0 bases and J by 6 bases, with 13 bases between. The CDR3 is made up of 15 amino acids. CDR1 and CDR2 from the germline V gene are LGHNA and YNFKEQ. The CDR3 sequence: CASSQEARVVDTQYF. CDR3 bases: TGTGCCAGCAGCCAAGAAGCCAGGGTGGTGGATACGCAGTATTTT.

The rearrangement links TRBV9 to TRBJ1-3; 8 positions match TRBD1. After removal of 3 bases from V and 0 bases from J, the junction contained 5 bases not matched to a gene. Germline CDR1 is SGDLS and CDR2 is YYNGEE. The CDR3 is 16 residues long. In DNA form, the CDR3 reads TGTGCCAGCAGCGCCCGGACAGGGTACTCTGGAAACACCATATATTTT. Protein product: CASSARTGYSGNTIYF.

The chain recombines TRBV19 with TRBJ2-6; 8 bases are a match to TRBD1. V was pared by 9 bases and J by 3 bases, with 10 bases of the junction left unmatched. This CDR3 is 16 amino acids long. Germline V gene lookup returns CDR1 LNHDA and CDR2 SQIVND (reference sequence). As DNA, the CDR3 is TGTGCCAGCCACGACAGGGGAAGAAGTGGGGCCAACGTCCTGACTTTC. Protein sequence: CASHDRGRSGANVLTF.

The J gene is TRBJ1-2, the V gene TRBV10-3; no clear D. V gave up 3 bases and J gave up 5 bases, with 7 bases separating them. Germline values: CDR1 ENHRY, CDR2 SYGVKD. There are 12 residues in the CDR3. The CDR3 DNA sequence: TGTGCCATCAGTGACGAGGGTTATGGCTACACCTTC. It translates to CAISDEGYGYTF.

The V and J genes are TRBV5-1 and TRBJ2-3; D unresolved. In germline, CDR1 is SGHRS, CDR2 YFSETQ. The CDR3 has 16 amino acids. V was trimmed by 0 bases and J by 1 base, leaving 12 bases between them. DNA for the CDR3: TGCGCCAGCAGCTTGGTGGCCGGGTCCCGCACAGATACGCAGTATTTT. Translating it yields CASSLVAGSRTDTQYF. The whole variable domain, filled in from reference TRBV5-1 and TRBJ2-3, reads KAGVTQTPRYLIKTRGQQVTLSCSPISGHRSVSWYQQTPGQGLQFLFEYFSETQRNKGNFPGRFSGRQFSNSRSEMNVSTLELGDSALYLCASSLVAGSRTDTQYFGPGTRLTVL.

This chain joins TRBV5-1 and TRBJ1-1; D is possibly TRBD1 (6 bases). The CDR3 has 15 amino acids. Germline assignment: CDR1 SGHRS and CDR2 YFSETQ. With 4 bases removed from V and 1 base from J, the gap between germline ends came to 14 bases. In DNA form, the CDR3 reads TGCGCCAGCAGCACCGGACAGTCAAAGAACACTGAAGCTTTCTTT. It codes for CASSTGQSKNTEAFF.

The chain joins TRBV14 to TRBJ1-1; D remains unclear. Germline V lookup: CDR1 SGHDN, CDR2 FVKESK. The CDR3 is 14 residues long. V was pared by 0 bases and J by 1 base, with 6 bases between. The CDR3 protein is CASSQDFTNTEAFF. In DNA, the CDR3 is TGTGCCAGCAGCCAAGATTTCACGAACACTGAAGCTTTCTTT.

The rearrangement joins TRBV5-1 to TRBJ2-7; D is perhaps TRBD2 (6 bases). The V and J ends lost 4 bases and 0 bases respectively, with 14 bases between them. The CDR3 extends over 15 amino acids. From germline, CDR1 is SGHRS and CDR2 YFSETQ. CDR3 residues: CASSREPGASYEQYF. CDR3 bases: TGCGCCAGCAGCCGAGAGCCGGGAGCCTCCTACGAGCAGTACTTC. The full variable domain, with the rest looked up from reference TRBV5-1 and TRBJ2-7, is KAGVTQTPRYLIKTRGQQVTLSCSPISGHRSVSWYQQTPGQGLQFLFEYFSETQRNKGNFPGRFSGRQFSNSRSEMNVSTLELGDSALYLCASSREPGASYEQYFGPGTRLTVT.

The rearrangement links TRBV5-4 to TRBJ2-2; TRBD2 aligns across 8 bases. Trimming at V came to 4 bases and at J to 6 bases, leaving 14 bases not matched to a gene. Germline V gene lookup returns CDR1 SGHNT and CDR2 YYREEE (reference sequence). This CDR3 is 17 amino acids long. CDR3 in amino acids: CASSGRPGTSNPGELFF. The CDR3 DNA reads TGTGCCAGCAGCGGAAGGCCCGGGACTAGTAACCCCGGGGAGCTGTTTTTT.

Only a few counts were recorded for this clone. This same CDR3 is encoded by further DNA sequences in the sample. J is TRBJ2-7 and V is TRBV5-4; no clear D. V dropped 0 bases and J dropped 4 bases, with 11 bases sitting between them. Germline V gives CDR1 SGHNT, CDR2 YYREEE (reference sequence). CDR3 length equals 14 residues. DNA of the CDR3: TGTGCCAGCAGCTTGGGGGGTTTGGGTTACGAGCAGTACTTC. Amino acids: CASSLGGLGYEQYF.

The rearrangement uses TRBV2 and TRBJ2-2; D is unresolved. The CDR3 is made up of 13 amino acids. Between the trimmed V and J ends, which lost 8 bases and 6 bases, there was a span of 13 bases. Looked up from germline, CDR1 is SNHLY and CDR2 is FYNNEI. This CDR3 reads CASRRRRAGELFF. CDR3 in DNA: TGTGCCAGCCGGCGCAGGCGCGCCGGGGAGCTGTTTTTT. Full variable domain (remainder filled in from reference TRBV2 and TRBJ2-2): EPEVTQTPSHQVTQMGQEVILRCVPISNHLYFYWYRQILGQKVEFLVSFYNNEISEKSEIFDDQFSVERPDGSNFTLKIRSTKLEDSAMYFCASRRRRAGELFFGEGSRLTVL.

This clone showed up just once. The same CDR3 arises from other DNA sequences in this sample as well. The V and J genes are TRBV5-1 and TRBJ2-5; possible D gene TRBD2, 6 bases. Germline V gene sequence: CDR1 SGHRS, CDR2 YFSETQ. The CDR3 totals 14 residues. Trimming took 2 bases from V and 5 from J, leaving 13 bases between them. CDR3 coding DNA: TGCGCCAGCAGCTTAGGAGGGAGTGGGGAGACCCAGTACTTC. Its translation is CASSLGGSGETQYF.

J is TRBJ2-7 and V is TRBV10-3, with 10 bases lining up with TRBD2. Germline lookup yields CDR1 ENHRY and CDR2 SYGVKD. The trim removed 10 bases at V and 4 bases at J, leaving 7 bases unmatched. The CDR3 consists of 13 residues. Written as DNA, the CDR3 is TGTGCCAGCTCCTTAGCGGGGGGTTACGAGCAGTACTTC. Protein: CASSLAGGYEQYF.

The rearrangement uses TRBV6-1 and TRBJ2-2, with no clear D. The CDR3 totals 14 residues. The germline V gene has CDR1 MNHNS and CDR2 SASEGT. V was trimmed by 4 bases and J by 5 bases, leaving 11 bases between them. DNA of the CDR3: TGTGCCAGCAGTGCATCCGTTGGAACCGGGGAGCTGTTTTTT. This sequence encodes CASSASVGTGELFF.

This rearrangement joins TRBV28 to TRBJ1-5; TRBD1 agrees at 7 bases. The V and J ends lost 2 bases and 2 bases, in that order; junction bases with no gene match: 6. CDR3 size: 16 residues. Germline V gene lookup returns CDR1 MDHEN and CDR2 SYDVKM. The CDR3 reads CASSLRARGGNQPQHF. DNA of the CDR3: TGTGCCAGCAGTTTAAGGGCCAGGGGGGGCAATCAGCCCCAGCATTTT.

This clone has only a few counts. V gene TRBV7-8 combines with J gene TRBJ2-7; 7 bases line up with TRBD1. CDR3 length: 18 residues. CDR1 and CDR2 from the germline V gene are SGHVS and FQNEAQ. Germline trimming cut 0 bases from V and 6 bases from J; bases unmatched to any gene: 17. This CDR3 is CASSLASLGRQGEAEQYF. The CDR3 bases are TGTGCCAGCAGCTTAGCGAGTCTGGGTAGGCAGGGGGAAGCCGAGCAGTACTTC.